The 6 T cell receptor beta chains given below trace back to one sample, sequenced in a study of post-analysis software for immune sequencing data. Study-level findings and limits: Five TRBV segments appeared more often in patients than in controls, and TRBV5-6, TRBV5-1 and TRBV20-1 were among these.

cDNA libraries of TCR beta carried unique molecular identifiers. TCRdb called the PCR reads again in MiXCR, with one record for every CDR3 protein. The data contain hundreds of thousands of distinct CDR3 sequences, roughly three fifths of them singletons. For these receptors, no antigen is known. The material sequenced was blood. Source of these receptors: a girl aged 2-10 years with multiple sclerosis.

The J gene is TRBJ2-5, the V gene TRBV20-1, with 7 positions matching TRBD2. The J call may be faulty, since TRBJ2-7 better matches the DNA end. The germline V gene has CDR1 DFQATT and CDR2 SNEGSKA (reference sequence). The CDR3 length is 12 residues. CDR3 sequence (DNA): TGCAGTGCTGGAGCGGGAATCTACGAGCAGTACTTC. It encodes CSAGAGIYEQYF.

The chain joins TRBV12-3 or TRBV12-4 to TRBJ1-5; D might be TRBD1 (6 bases). The CDR3 loop spans 13 amino acids. Trimming took 4 bases from V and 10 from J, leaving 14 bases between them. CDR3 residues: CASSSTHRAPQHF. The CDR3 DNA is TGTGCCAGCAGTTCCACCCACAGGGCTCCCCAGCATTTT.

V and J are TRBV7-2 and TRBJ2-5, with D hard to call. V lost 4 bases and J lost 4, with 10 bases in between. The CDR3 sequence is 13 residues long. Germline V gives CDR1 SGHTA, CDR2 FQGNSA. The CDR3 DNA sequence: TGTGCCAGCAGCTCTCGGCCCAGAGAGACCCAGTACTTC. Its translation: CASSSRPRETQYF.

The chain carries TRBV29-1 and TRBJ2-5, with TRBD2 as a possible D gene (6 bases). The CDR3 consists of 13 residues. Trimming removed 5 bases from V and 4 bases from J, with 14 bases in between. Germline V lookup: CDR1 SQVTM, CDR2 ANQGSEA. CDR3 in amino acids: CSVLGLEGETQYF. In DNA form, the CDR3 reads TGCAGCGTTCTCGGGTTGGAGGGAGAGACCCAGTACTTC.

The CDR3 reads CASSLGLAVDSEQFF. In DNA, the CDR3 is TGCGCCAGCAGCTTGGGCCTTGCGGTAGACTCTGAGCAGTTCTTC. This chain joins TRBV5-1 and TRBJ2-1; D gene ambiguous. Trimming removed 0 bases from V and 9 bases from J, with 16 bases in between. This CDR3 has 15 residues. Germline CDR1 is SGHRS and CDR2 is YFSETQ.

The J gene is TRBJ2-1, the V gene TRBV27, with 8 bases aligning to TRBD2. V lost 3 bases to trimming and J lost 12 bases; unmatched junction nucleotides: 4. CDR3 size: 12 residues. Germline V gene data show CDR1 as MNHEY and CDR2 as SMNVEV (reference sequence). CDR3 coding DNA: TGTGCCAGCAGTTTCATAGCGGGAATGCAGTTCTTC. This translates into CASSFIAGMQFF.